The sequence of this TCR beta chain was determined in a study of regulatory T cells in long-lasting Graves disease. Study-level background: Graves' patients with a new diagnosis had received antithyroid drugs under 3 months.

Many counts were recorded for this clonotype. Construction of the TCR beta libraries employed iRepertoire HTBI primers in conjunction with Arm-PCR of CDR3 regions. TCRdb reanalysed the multiplex PCR reads using MiXCR and keeps one entry per CDR3 protein. This table holds over 450,000 distinct CDR3 sequences, approximately 12% found once. Germline V gene sequence: CDR1 DFQATT, CDR2 SNEGSKA (reference sequence). V was clipped by 5 bases and J by 6 bases; unmatched bases: 5. The CDR3 consists of 13 residues. Stated time point: newly diagnosed GD, antithyroid drugs for less than 3 months. Isolated PBMC RNA provided the starting material for the TCR library. The same sample was also studied in work on T cells in Graves' hyperthyroidism and ophthalmopathy. That study reports: Most thyroid-expanded clonotypes above 0.001 were also found in blood.

V and J are TRBV20-1 and TRBJ1-5; 9 bases align to TRBD1. The sequence was obtained from a woman in her 30s with Graves disease. Source: peripheral blood mononuclear cells (PBMCs), taken at new diagnosis, from a patient treated with antithyroid drugs. The CDR3 DNA follows: TGCAGTGCTTGGGACAGGGCATCTCAGCCCCAGCATTTT. This gives the protein CSAWDRASQPQHF.